The 8 T cell receptor beta chains reported below all come from one sample, sequenced in a study of beta chain features in type 1 diabetes. General study findings and limits: The study found moderately but significantly shorter TCRB CDR3s in all four CD4+ subsets of Type 1 diabetes patients.

Antigens for these TCRs are unknown. Since all of the isolated RNA was reverse transcribed, expressed TCRB transcripts were what got sequenced. Produced via immunoSEQ multiplex PCR; TCRdb's table is partial and in-frame only. Here the sample spans more than 120,000 clones, approximately 13% being singletons. The material sequenced was central memory CD4+ T cells from blood. The receptors come from a man aged 18 to 35 with type 1 diabetes.

This clone was counted ten times or more. The chain uses TRBV15 and TRBJ2-3; a weak D match, TRBD2 (6 bases). The CDR3 has 16 residues. Germline assignment: CDR1 LNHNV and CDR2 YYDKDF (reference sequence). Trimming pared 1 base from V and 1 base from J, leaving 12 bases between. CDR3 nucleotide sequence: TGTGCCACCAGCAGAGTCACAGCTAGCGGCACAGATACGCAGTATTTT. Amino acid sequence: CATSRVTASGTDTQYF.

V is TRBV27 and J is TRBJ1-2; weak D call: TRBD1 (6 bases). Looked up from germline, CDR1 is MNHEY and CDR2 is SMNVEV (reference sequence). V was trimmed by 0 bases and J by 8 bases, leaving 16 bases between them. The CDR3 has 15 amino acids. The CDR3 here is CASSLSDPGGTGYTF. The DNA of the CDR3 is TGTGCCAGCAGTTTATCGGACCCGGGGGGCACCGGCTACACCTTC.

J is TRBJ2-2 and V is TRBV28, with TRBD1 matching 10 bases. Germline trimming cut 4 bases from V and 5 bases from J; bases unmatched to any gene: 7. Germline V lookup: CDR1 MDHEN, CDR2 SYDVKM. This CDR3 comprises 16 residues. CDR3: CASSSPGQGVTGELFF. The CDR3 nucleotides read TGTGCCAGCAGTTCGCCCGGACAGGGGGTTACCGGGGAGCTGTTTTTT.

This clone has more than one count but fewer than ten. The J gene is TRBJ1-1, the V gene TRBV7-9, with D possibly TRBD1 on 5 matching bases. The ends were cut back, 5 bases at V and 5 bases at J, with 15 bases in the middle. This CDR3 has 14 amino acids. CDR1 is SEHNR, CDR2 FQNEAQ, per germline (reference sequence). DNA for the CDR3: TGTGCCAGCAGCCCTTTTCAGGGTAATACTGAAGCTTTCTTT. Amino acids: CASSPFQGNTEAFF.

This clone was counted between two and nine times. The same CDR3 can be traced to other DNA sequences in this sample. This chain uses TRBV7-2 with TRBJ1-4; D gene unclear. Germline V lookup: CDR1 SGHTA, CDR2 FQGNSA. V was pared by 1 base and J by 5 bases, with 8 bases between. The CDR3 covers 14 residues. Here the CDR3 reads CASSLGRSNEKLFF. The CDR3 DNA reads TGTGCCAGCAGCTTAGGGAGGTCCAATGAAAAACTGTTTTTT.

This chain links TRBV19 with TRBJ1-4; D is unresolved. Germline CDR1 is LNHDA and CDR2 is SQIVND (reference sequence). V was pared by 4 bases and J by 7 bases, with 10 bases between. This CDR3 is 13 amino acids long. The CDR3 spells CASSNFRAEKLFF. CDR3 nucleotides: TGTGCCAGTAGTAATTTTAGAGCTGAAAAACTGTTTTTT.

In its sample, this clone was seen a few times. The gene calls are TRBV30 and TRBJ1-5; no clear D gene. Trimming shortened V by 4 bases and J by 3 bases, and 10 bases separated the two germline ends. From germline, CDR1 is GTSNPN and CDR2 SVGIG (reference sequence). The CDR3 has 13 residues. The CDR3, as DNA: TGTGCCTGGACAGGCGGTACCAATCAGCCCCAGCATTTT. This codes for CAWTGGTNQPQHF.

This clone was seen many times. V gene TRBV6-6 combines with J gene TRBJ1-1; no clear D. Germline values: CDR1 MNHNY, CDR2 SVGAGI (reference sequence). The ends were cut back, 6 bases at V and 1 base at J, with 9 bases in the middle. The CDR3 sequence is 13 residues long. The CDR3 sequence: CASSSHENTEAFF. The CDR3 bases are TGTGCCAGCAGCAGTCATGAGAACACTGAAGCTTTCTTT.